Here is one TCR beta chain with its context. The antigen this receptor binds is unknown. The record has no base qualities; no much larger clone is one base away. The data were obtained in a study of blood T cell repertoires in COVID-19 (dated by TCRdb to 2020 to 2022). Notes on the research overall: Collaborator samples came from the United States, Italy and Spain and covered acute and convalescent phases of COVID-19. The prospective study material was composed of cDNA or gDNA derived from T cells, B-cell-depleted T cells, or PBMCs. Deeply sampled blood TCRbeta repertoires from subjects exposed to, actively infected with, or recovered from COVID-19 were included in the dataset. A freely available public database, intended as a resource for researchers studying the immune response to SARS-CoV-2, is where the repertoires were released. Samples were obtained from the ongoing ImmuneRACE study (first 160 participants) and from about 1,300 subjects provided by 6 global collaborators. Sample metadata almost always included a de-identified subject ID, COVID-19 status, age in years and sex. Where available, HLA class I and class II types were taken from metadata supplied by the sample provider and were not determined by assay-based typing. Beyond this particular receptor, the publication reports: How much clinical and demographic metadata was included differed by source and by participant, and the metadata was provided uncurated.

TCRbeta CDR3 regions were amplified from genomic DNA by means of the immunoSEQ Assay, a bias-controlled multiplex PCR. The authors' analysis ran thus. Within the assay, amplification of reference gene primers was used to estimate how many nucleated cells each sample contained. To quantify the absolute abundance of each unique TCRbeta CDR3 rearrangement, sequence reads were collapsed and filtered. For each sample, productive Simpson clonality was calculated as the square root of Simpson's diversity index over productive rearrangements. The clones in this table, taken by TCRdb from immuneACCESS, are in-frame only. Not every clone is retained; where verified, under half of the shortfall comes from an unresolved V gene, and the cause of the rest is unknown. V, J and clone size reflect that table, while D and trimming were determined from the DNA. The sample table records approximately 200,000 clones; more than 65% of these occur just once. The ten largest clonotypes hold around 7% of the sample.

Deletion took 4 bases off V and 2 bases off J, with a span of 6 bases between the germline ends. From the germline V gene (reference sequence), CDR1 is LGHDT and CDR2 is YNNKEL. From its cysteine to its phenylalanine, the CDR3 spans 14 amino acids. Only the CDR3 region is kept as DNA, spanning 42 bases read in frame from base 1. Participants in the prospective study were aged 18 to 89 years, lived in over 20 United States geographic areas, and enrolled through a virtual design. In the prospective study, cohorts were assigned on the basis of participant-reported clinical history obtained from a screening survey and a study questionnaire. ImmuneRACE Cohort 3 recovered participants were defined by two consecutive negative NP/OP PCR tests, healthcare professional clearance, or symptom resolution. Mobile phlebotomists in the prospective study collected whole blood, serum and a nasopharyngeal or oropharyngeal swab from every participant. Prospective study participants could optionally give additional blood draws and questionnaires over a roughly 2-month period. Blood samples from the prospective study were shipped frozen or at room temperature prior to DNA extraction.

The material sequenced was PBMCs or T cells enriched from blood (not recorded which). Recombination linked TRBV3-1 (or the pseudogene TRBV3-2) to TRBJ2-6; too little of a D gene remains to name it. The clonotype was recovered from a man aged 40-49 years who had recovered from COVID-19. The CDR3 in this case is CASSPDTGANVLTF. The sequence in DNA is TGTGCCAGCAGCCCAGATACTGGGGCCAACGTCCTGACTTTC.